Detailed here is one TCR beta chain. Reverse transcription of 0.5 to 1 ug RNA was performed with random hexamers. With immunoSEQ multiplex PCR, TCR beta CDR3 was amplified across 54 Vbeta and 13 Jbeta. A single record per CDR3 protein comes from TCRdb applying MiXCR to the immunoSEQ multiplex PCR reads. The data contain around 110,000 distinct CDR3 sequences, roughly 94% of them seen just once; the ten biggest clones take up 0.41%. This record belongs to a study of CD8 T cells in Susac syndrome. Overall study context: Blood was drawn from Susac syndrome patients while they were therapy-naive, on corticosteroids, or on intravenous immunoglobulin alone.

The germline V gene has CDR1 SGHVS and CDR2 FNYEAQ. Trimming took 7 bases from V and 8 from J, leaving 17 bases between them. The CDR3 length is 14 residues. This receptor was taken from a human donor with Susac syndrome. The chain has TRBV7-6 and TRBJ1-4; no clear D gene. Source material: CD8+ T cells from PBMCs. For the CDR3, the DNA is TGTGCCAGCATGGACGGGCCGCGCGGGGAAAAACTGTTTTTT. Protein sequence: CASMDGPRGEKLFF.